Below are 8 T cell receptor beta chains sequenced from a single sample in a study of OX40 agonist ivuxolimab in advanced cancers. The data were produced by immunoSEQ multiplex PCR, yet TCRdb's version contains in-frame clones alone and is incomplete. The sample records 76,000 or so clones, 86% being singletons. The starting material was CD4+ or CD8+ T cells sorted from blood, obtained in a trial of the OX40 agonist ivuxolimab. Every receptor here comes from an adult with an advanced solid tumor such as melanoma, head and neck, liver or kidney cancer.

A single count supports this clone. The chain employs TRBV7-9 and TRBJ1-4, with 9 bases that match TRBD1. Per germline, CDR1 SEHNR and CDR2 FQNEAQ (reference sequence). There are 15 residues in the CDR3. J lost 8 bases, V lost 4 bases, and 8 bases had no gene match. In nucleotides, the CDR3 is TGTGCCAGCAGCTATACAGGGGGCAAGATGGAAAAACTGTTTTTT. Protein sequence: CASSYTGGKMEKLFF.

The chain combines TRBV11-2 with TRBJ1-1; no clear D. Trimming pared 3 bases from V and 8 bases from J, leaving 13 bases between. The CDR3 has 13 residues. Germline V lookup: CDR1 SGHAT, CDR2 FQNNGV. DNA for the CDR3: TGTGCCAGCAGCTTGGAACGGAGTAGGGAAGCTTTCTTT. Translating gives CASSLERSREAFF. Using reference TRBV11-2 and TRBJ1-1 for the parts outside the CDR3, the full variable domain is EAGVAQSPRYKIIEKRQSVAFWCNPISGHATLYWYQQILGQGPKLLIQFQNNGVVDDSQLPKDRFSAERLKGVDSTLKIQPAKLEDSAVYLCASSLERSREAFFGQGTRLTVV.

V gene TRBV30 combines with J gene TRBJ2-1; perhaps TRBD2 as D (5 bases). V dropped 0 bases and J dropped 13 bases, with 10 bases sitting between them. In germline, CDR1 is GTSNPN, CDR2 SVGIG (reference sequence). The CDR3 extends over 11 amino acids. The CDR3 region is CAWSVGGPQFF. The CDR3 bases are TGTGCCTGGAGTGTAGGAGGCCCTCAGTTCTTC.

This chain joins TRBV29-1 and TRBJ2-7, with D perhaps TRBD2 (5 bases). This CDR3 has 13 residues. The ends were cut back, 4 bases at V and 9 bases at J, with 19 bases in the middle. Germline-derived CDR1 and CDR2 are SQVTM and ANQGSEA. CDR3 DNA sequence: TGCAGCGTTGGGGAGTACCCCGAGGAGGCGCAGTACTTC. It is translated as CSVGEYPEEAQYF.

This rearrangement joins TRBV7-2 to TRBJ1-5, with TRBD1 matching 8 bases. The CDR3 covers 14 residues. The J segment lost 5 bases and the V segment lost 5 bases, leaving 5 bases of the junction unmatched. Germline CDR1 is SGHTA and CDR2 is FQGNSA. The CDR3 region is CASSHSGGHQPQHF. DNA of the CDR3: TGTGCCAGCAGCCATTCAGGGGGCCATCAGCCCCAGCATTTT.

The gene calls are TRBV7-8 and TRBJ2-1; no clear D. V lost 1 base and J lost 7, with 11 bases in between. Per the germline V gene, CDR1 is SGHVS and CDR2 is FQNEAQ. The CDR3 contains 14 residues. CDR3 sequence: CASSLEGQVNEQFF. As DNA, the CDR3 is TGTGCCAGCAGCTTAGAGGGTCAGGTTAATGAGCAGTTCTTC.

The chain is built from TRBV7-3 and TRBJ1-3, with D hard to call. Germline CDR1 reads SGHTA; CDR2 reads FQGTGA. The CDR3 is 16 residues long. V was cut by 5 bases and J by 3 bases, with 17 bases left in between. CDR3 DNA: TGTGCCAGCAGCCCGCTACCCGAGGTTGGTGGAAACACCATATATTTT. It encodes CASSPLPEVGGNTIYF.

This rearrangement joins TRBV28 to TRBJ1-2; 7 nucleotides line up with TRBD1. Germline CDR1 MDHEN, CDR2 SYDVKM. V was clipped by 3 bases and J by 4 bases; unmatched bases: 5. This CDR3 region has 14 residues. This CDR3 reads CASSLPGGSYGYTF. The CDR3 bases are TGTGCCAGCAGTTTGCCAGGGGGATCCTATGGCTACACCTTC.